The 21 T cell receptor beta chains below come from one sample, sequenced in a study of early T cells in non-severe SARS-CoV-2 infection. TCRdb redid the calling of the 5' RACE reads with MiXCR, one entry per CDR3 protein. The table includes about 60,000 distinct CDR3 sequences, around an eighth detected once. The specimen was whole blood. The receptors were sampled from an adult who was a healthcare worker with PCR-confirmed SARS-CoV-2 infection or an uninfected control (not recorded which).

This clonotype has a count of ten or more. The chain carries TRBV4-2 and TRBJ2-7, with TRBD1 matching 9 bases. The CDR3 runs to 15 residues. Germline assignment: CDR1 LGHNA and CDR2 YNFKEQ. The trim removed 1 base at V and 1 base at J, leaving 2 bases unmatched. Written as DNA, the CDR3 is TGTGCCAGCAGCCAAGGTGGACAGGGGTCCTACGAGCAGTACTTC. Residues: CASSQGGQGSYEQYF.

This clonotype was observed at least ten times. The chain combines TRBV29-1 with TRBJ1-2; no definite D call. V shed 6 bases and J shed 7 bases, with 9 bases lying between them. The V gene's germline CDR1 is SQVTM and CDR2 ANQGSEA. The CDR3 consists of 10 residues. The DNA for the CDR3 is TGCAGCGTGGACCCTGGTGGCTACACCTTC. Protein product: CSVDPGGYTF. The full variable domain, its missing parts supplied by reference TRBV29-1 and TRBJ1-2, is SAVISQKPSRDICQRGTSLTIQCQVDSQVTMMFWYRQQPGQSLTLIATANQGSEATYESGFVIDKFPISRPNLTFSTLTVSNMSPEDSSIYLCSVDPGGYTFGSGTRLTVV.

This clonotype was seen a handful of times. The rearrangement joins TRBV3-1 to TRBJ1-1; no firm D call. Germline V gene sequence: CDR1 LGHDT, CDR2 YNNKEL (reference sequence). V was clipped by 0 bases and J by 1 base, with 12 bases between them. The CDR3 is 16 amino acids. In DNA, the CDR3 is TGTGCCAGCAGCCAAGATAGCGCCTATGGGAACACTGAAGCTTTCTTT. It encodes CASSQDSAYGNTEAFF.

This sequence joins TRBV12-5 and TRBJ2-2; TRBD1 is a possible D gene (6 bases). Germline assignment: CDR1 LGHNT and CDR2 FRNRAP. The CDR3 spans 17 residues. V shed 1 base and J shed 7 bases, with 19 bases lying between them. The CDR3 sequence is CASGLASDSRGGGELFF. CDR3 DNA sequence: TGTGCTAGTGGTTTGGCATCGGACAGCCGAGGCGGCGGGGAGCTGTTTTTT. Supplemented by reference TRBV12-5 and TRBJ2-2, the full variable domain reads DARVTQTPRHKVTEMGQEVTMRCQPILGHNTVFWYRQTMMQGLELLAYFRNRAPLDDSGMPKDRFSAEMPDATLATLKIQPSEPRDSAVYFCASGLASDSRGGGELFFGEGSRLTVL.

This clonotype was seen repeatedly, ten times or more. The chain links TRBV5-5 to TRBJ1-3; D is unresolved. The V end lost 0 bases, the J end lost 0 bases, and 4 bases lay between the germline ends. Germline V lookup: CDR1 SGHKS, CDR2 YYEKEE (reference sequence). The CDR3 has 14 amino acids. The CDR3 spells CASSLDGSGNTIYF. The CDR3 DNA follows: TGTGCCAGCAGCTTGGACGGCTCTGGAAACACCATATATTTT.

This clonotype appeared many times. The genes are TRBV6-6 and TRBJ1-5, with D possibly matching TRBD1 (5 bases). V was clipped by 7 bases and J by 4 bases, with 14 bases between them. CDR3 length: 14 amino acids. Germline lookup yields CDR1 MNHNY and CDR2 SVGAGI (reference sequence). CDR3 amino acids: CASTQGPGNQPQHF. The DNA of the CDR3 is TGTGCCAGCACGCAGGGCCCAGGGAATCAGCCCCAGCATTTT.

The chain is built from TRBV7-9 and TRBJ1-4, with a tentative D call TRBD1 (5 bases). CDR3 size: 14 residues. Germline CDR1 SEHNR, CDR2 FQNEAQ (reference sequence). V was cut by 2 bases and J by 8 bases, with 12 bases left in between. The CDR3 nucleotides are TGTGCCAGCAGCTTACAGGGTCCCGAAGAAAAACTGTTTTTT. Translation: CASSLQGPEEKLFF.

This clonotype was detected many times. The J gene is TRBJ1-5, the V gene TRBV7-2; the D is unclear. V dropped 0 bases and J dropped 2 bases, with 14 bases sitting between them. Germline V gene data show CDR1 as SGHTA and CDR2 as FQGNSA. The CDR3 runs to 17 residues. The CDR3 DNA reads as TGTGCCAGCAGCTTAGCCCCCCAATTGGGTGGCAATCAGCCCCAGCATTTT. Protein product: CASSLAPQLGGNQPQHF.

This chain joins TRBV20-1 and TRBJ2-3; TRBD2 matches 7 bases. Germline CDR1 DFQATT, CDR2 SNEGSKA (reference sequence). CDR3 length: 12 amino acids. The CDR3 DNA sequence: TGCAGCGTCCTAGCGGACACAGATACGCAGTATTTT. It yields the protein CSVLADTDTQYF.

CDR3 protein: CASSLGPLSYEQYF. CDR3 coding DNA: TGTGCCAGCAGCTTAGGACCGCTATCCTACGAGCAGTACTTC. V gene TRBV11-2 combines with J gene TRBJ2-7; D uncertain. CDR1 and CDR2 from the germline V gene are SGHAT and FQNNGV. V was trimmed by 1 base and J by 1 base, leaving 8 bases between them. The CDR3 length is 14 residues.

This chain joins TRBV3-1 and TRBJ2-5; the D gene is possibly TRBD1 (5 bases). The length of the CDR3 is 14 residues. The V end lost 3 bases, the J end lost 0 bases, and 8 bases lay between the germline ends. Germline V gene sequence: CDR1 LGHDT, CDR2 YNNKEL (reference sequence). CDR3 sequence reads: CASSQDMYQETQYF. The DNA for the CDR3 is TGTGCCAGCAGCCAGGACATGTACCAAGAGACCCAGTACTTC.

V usage is TRBV21-1 and J usage is TRBJ2-5; the D segment call TRBD1 is taken from the table without a DNA check. TRBV21-1 is assigned pseudogene status. This CDR3 region has 15 residues. In DNA form, the CDR3 reads TGTGCCAGCAGCACGTCCGGGATACTAAAAGAGACCCAGTACTTC. Translation: CASSTSGILKETQYF.

This clonotype was seen a few times. The rearrangement uses TRBV13 and TRBJ2-2; tentative D call: TRBD1 (6 bases). This CDR3 has 13 residues. Trimming removed 5 bases at V and 6 bases at J, with 10 bases between. Germline V gene lookup returns CDR1 PRHDT and CDR2 FYEKMQ (reference sequence). The CDR3 loop is CASSPGQSGELFF. The CDR3 DNA sequence: TGTGCCAGCAGCCCAGGACAGTCCGGGGAGCTGTTTTTT.

Details on this clonotype: A read error may account for a junction end that differs from germline. The chain employs TRBV7-2 and TRBJ1-6, with TRBD1 matching over 10 bases. CDR3 length: 15 amino acids. Germline values: CDR1 SGHTA, CDR2 FQGNSA. The CDR3 is CASSSRTGGNSSLHF. CDR3 nucleotide sequence: TGTGCCAGCAGCTCCCGGACAGGGGGTAATTCATCCCTCCACTTT.

V gene TRBV5-6 combines with J gene TRBJ2-1; D might be TRBD2 (6 bases). CDR3 length equals 15 residues. Germline V gene sequence: CDR1 SGHDT, CDR2 YYEEEE. V was pared by 3 bases and J by 8 bases, with 18 bases between. Here the CDR3 DNA reads TGTGCCAGCAGCTCCCCGGGACTCGCCGTCTATGAGCAGTTCTTC. Translation gives CASSSPGLAVYEQFF.

This clonotype turned up a few times. This chain uses TRBV2 with TRBJ1-1; 7 bases agree with TRBD1. Trimming took 6 bases from V and 4 from J; bases not matched to a gene: 8. This CDR3 contains 14 residues. The germline gives CDR1 SNHLY, CDR2 FYNNEI. The CDR3 is CASRFAGGGTEAFF. Here the CDR3 DNA reads TGTGCCAGCAGATTTGCAGGGGGTGGCACTGAAGCTTTCTTT.

This clonotype was picked up a small number of times. The chain is built from TRBV10-3 and TRBJ1-5, with D maybe TRBD1 (6 bases). The CDR3 totals 14 residues. V lost 10 bases to trimming and J lost 4 bases, with 17 bases between them. Per the germline V gene, CDR1 is ENHRY and CDR2 is SYGVKD. The DNA of the CDR3 is TGTGCCACCACCTCAGGGGCCCTAAATCAGCCCCAGCATTTT. Amino acid sequence: CATTSGALNQPQHF.

This sequence joins TRBV5-4 and TRBJ1-4; tentatively, D is TRBD1 (5 bases). V dropped 3 bases and J dropped 0 bases, with 9 bases sitting between them. The CDR3 consists of 15 residues. CDR1 is SGHNT, CDR2 YYREEE, per germline (reference sequence). The CDR3 nucleotides read TGTGCCAGCAGCTCAACAGGAGCAACTAATGAAAAACTGTTTTTT. Encoded protein: CASSSTGATNEKLFF. The full variable domain, in which reference TRBV5-4 and TRBJ1-4 provide the parts outside the CDR3, is ETGVTQSPTHLIKTRGQQVTLRCSSQSGHNTVSWYQQALGQGPQFIFQYYREEENGRGNFPPRFSGLQFPNYSSELNVNALELDDSALYLCASSSTGATNEKLFFGSGTQLSVL.

The V call is TRBV29-1, the J call TRBJ2-1; 8 bases fit TRBD2. The CDR3 has 18 amino acids. J was trimmed by 0 bases and V by 7 bases; bases with no gene match: 17. Germline assignment: CDR1 SQVTM and CDR2 ANQGSEA. Here the CDR3 reads CSARTSKTSGDSYNEQFF. The CDR3 DNA sequence: TGCAGCGCCCGGACTAGCAAAACAAGTGGGGACTCCTACAATGAGCAGTTCTTC.

This clonotype was found many times. J is TRBJ1-6 and V is TRBV4-3, with unresolved D. CDR1 LGHNA and CDR2 YSLEER come from the germline V gene. With 0 bases removed from V and 6 bases from J, the gap between germline ends came to 12 bases. The CDR3 totals 16 residues. The CDR3 spells CASSQEGPGPNSPLHF. In nucleotides, the CDR3 is TGCGCCAGCAGCCAAGAAGGCCCCGGGCCTAATTCACCCCTCCACTTT.

Points on this clonotype: A read error may be the cause here, since a much bigger clone is one base away. The chain joins TRBV19 to TRBJ2-7; TRBD2 is a possible D gene (5 bases). The length of the CDR3 is 13 residues. Germline assignment: CDR1 LNHDA and CDR2 SQIVND (reference sequence). The V and J ends lost 4 bases and 4 bases respectively, with 11 bases between them. The CDR3 loop is CASSTRTGYEQYF. DNA for the CDR3: TGTGCCAGTAGTACGAGGACGGGGTACGAGCAGTACTTC.